This T cell receptor (beta chain) was sequenced in a study of OX40 agonist ivuxolimab in advanced cancers. The repertoire was sequenced with immunoSEQ multiplex PCR; TCRdb's copy has only in-frame clones and lacks some. The table has about 93,000 clones, 85% to 95% seen once. The trim removed 3 bases at V and 2 bases at J, leaving 4 bases unmatched. The length of the CDR3 is 15 residues. CDR1 and CDR2 from the germline V gene are LNHDA and SQIVND (reference sequence). As concerns this clone: Its antigen remains unidentified.

Findings and caveats of the study: On average, CD8+ T cells had more expanded clones than CD4+.

Sequencing was performed on CD4+ or CD8+ T cells sorted from blood, taken in a trial of the OX40 agonist ivuxolimab. This TCR was sampled from an adult with an advanced solid tumor such as melanoma, head and neck, liver or kidney cancer. The V gene is TRBV19, the J gene TRBJ2-7; TRBD2 matches at 10 bases. The CDR3, as DNA: TGTGCCAGTAGTATTACGGGACTAGCGACCTACGAGCAGTACTTC. Amino acid sequence: CASSITGLATYEQYF.